These 3 T cell receptor beta chains were sequenced from one sample in a study of shared clonotypes between healthy human individuals. Sequencing used immunoSEQ multiplex PCR; TCRdb keeps in-frame clones, though not all of them. This sample has some 2,100,000 clones, with approximately 96% found just once. The sequenced sample consisted of naive CD4+ T cells sorted from blood. Subset in this sample: CD45RA+ positively selected. Source of these receptors: a man between 18 and 35 years old in good health.

The chain is built from TRBV5-4 and TRBJ2-3; the match to TRBD2 covers 8 bases. CDR1 is SGHNT and CDR2 is YYREEE in the germline V gene (reference sequence). V gave up 4 bases and J gave up 0 bases; unmatched junction bases: 4. The length of the CDR3 is 15 residues. The CDR3 reads CASSPGGGSTDTQYF. CDR3 coding DNA: TGTGCCAGCAGCCCGGGGGGGGGAAGCACAGATACGCAGTATTTT.

The V gene is TRBV18, the J gene TRBJ1-5, with D uncertain. CDR1 is KGHSH and CDR2 is LQKENI in the germline V gene. V shed 2 bases and J shed 3 bases, with 5 bases lying between them. The CDR3 has 13 amino acids. CDR3 amino acids: CASSPFPNQPQHF. Written as DNA, the CDR3 is TGTGCCAGCTCACCATTCCCCAATCAGCCCCAGCATTTT.

The V call is TRBV2, the J call TRBJ2-5; D unclear. Germline V CDR1 and CDR2: SNHLY, FYNNEI. The CDR3 contains 12 residues. V lost 6 bases, J lost 4 bases, and 9 bases lay in between. Written as DNA, the CDR3 is TGTGCCAGCAGAGGGCTTGGAGAGACCCAGTACTTC. This sequence encodes CASRGLGETQYF.